This entry concerns a single T cell receptor beta chain. Its target is unknown. These data belong to a study of T cell responses to AZD1222 COVID-19 vaccine. General study findings and limits: There were repertoire samples only from the period after the peak T cell response. At baseline, seropositivity was found in only a handful of AZD1222 recipients.

Assay used: immunoSEQ multiplex PCR; TCRdb lists only in-frame clones, some missing. The sample includes 160,000 or so clones, around 86% seen only once; the top ten take 8% to 10%. This clonotype originated in an adult who received the AZD1222 COVID-19 vaccine. The material was peripheral blood, obtained 28 days after the second AZD1222 dose.

CDR3 nucleotide sequence: TGTGCCAGCAGTCTCGGACTAGTCCCCTACGAGCAGTACTTC. This sequence encodes CASSLGLVPYEQYF. This sequence joins TRBV28 and TRBJ2-7; 7 positions match TRBD2. Per germline, CDR1 MDHEN and CDR2 SYDVKM. With V trimmed by 5 bases and J by 2 bases, 6 bases remained unmatched. This CDR3 is 14 amino acids long.